A selection of T cell receptor beta chains follows, all from one sample in a study of T cell repertoires in cytomegalovirus infection. TCRdb passed the reads through MiXCR, listing each CDR3 protein once. The table records 340,000 or so distinct CDR3 sequences, 20% to 25% of them present only once. Their cognate antigens are unknown. The sequencing used cultured PBMCs, collected from culture after CMV antigen stimulation. Receptor source: a human donor in good health (CMV status not recorded). Some clones in this sample may be carry-over from other donors' samples. Each CDR3 is given with its conserved first and last residue. A D gene is named only where the DNA matches it firmly. Clone size is not always given. Where it is, it says once, few, many or a class for expanded clones.

>TRBD2|TRBV19|.|TRBJ2-1
TGTGCCAGTTCTAGCGGGAGGGCCTACAATGAGCAGTTCTTC
CASSSGRAYNEQFF
>TRBD2|TRBV12-5|.|TRBJ2-1
TGTGCTAGTGGTTTGGTAAGCGGGAGTGGTAATGAGCAGTTCTTC
CASGLVSGSGNEQFF
>TRBD1|TRBV12-3/TRBV12-4|.|TRBJ2-1
TGTGCCAGCAGGACAGGGGGCGTTTACAATGAGCAGTTCTTC
CASRTGGVYNEQFF
>TRBD2|TRBV24-1|few|TRBJ2-1
TGTGCCACCAGTGATTTTGCTAGCGGAACGTACAATGAGCAGTTCTTC
CATSDFASGTYNEQFF
>.|TRBV12-3/TRBV12-4|many|TRBJ1-2
TGTGCCAGCAGTTTTGTGGACTCCATCGGTGGCTACACCTTC
CASSFVDSIGGYTF
>TRBD2|TRBV2|few|TRBJ2-2
TGTGCCAGCGGACTAGCGAACACCGGGGAGCTGTTTTTT
CASGLANTGELFF
>.|TRBV10-3|few|TRBJ2-2
TGTGCCATCAGTGACCCCACCGGGGAGCTGTTTTTT
CAISDPTGELFF
>.|TRBV20-1|few|TRBJ2-5
TGCAGTGCTAGATCCAGAAAAGAGACCCAGTACTTC
CSARSRKETQYF
>TRBD2|TRBV7-2|.|TRBJ2-1
TGTGCCAGCAGCTCCCGAGGGGTGACTAGCGGGAGAGGCACCTACAATGAGCAGTTCTTC
CASSSRGVTSGRGTYNEQFF
>.|TRBV7-8|few|TRBJ2-5
TGTGCCAGCAGCTTAAGTCGCGGGCATCGGAGGGAGACCCAGTACTTC
CASSLSRGHRRETQYF
>.|TRBV7-8|few|TRBJ2-2
TGTGCCAGCAGCTTAGCGGTCCAAATGGAGCTGTTTTTT
CASSLAVQMELFF
>TRBD1|TRBV7-2|many|TRBJ1-5
TGTGCCAGCAGCCTGGGACAGGGACAGCCCCAGCATTTT
CASSLGQGQPQHF
>TRBD2|TRBV4-3|.|TRBJ2-7
TGCGCCAGCAGCCTACTAGCGGGAGGCTACGAGCAGTACTTC
CASSLLAGGYEQYF
>.|TRBV6-1|.|TRBJ2-6
TGTGCCAGCATGGCGGCCCTCTCTGGGGCCAACGTCCTGACTTTC
CASMAALSGANVLTF
>.|TRBV6-2/TRBV6-3|few|TRBJ1-6
TGTGCCAGCAGTTACGGAGCTAATAATTCACCCCTCCACTTT
CASSYGANNSPLHF
>.|TRBV14|.|TRBJ1-6
TGTGCCAGCAGCCAAGATACTGCGCCGGGGTCACCCCTCCACTTT
CASSQDTAPGSPLHF
>.|TRBV6-1|few|TRBJ1-3
TGTGCCAGCAGCCCCGTGGGAAGGAGCGTTCGAGGAAACACCATATATTTT
CASSPVGRSVRGNTIYF
>TRBD1|TRBV6-1|few|TRBJ2-2
TGTGCCAGCAGAAGGGACAGAATAACCGGGGAGCTGTTTTTT
CASRRDRITGELFF
>.|TRBV19|many|TRBJ2-1
TGTGCCAGTAGCCGGATCGTCAATGAGCAGTTCTTC
CASSRIVNEQFF
>.|TRBV28|many|TRBJ2-3
TGTGCCAGCAGTTTAGCCGGGTTGGGCACAGATACGCAGTATTTT
CASSLAGLGTDTQYF
>.|TRBV7-2|few|TRBJ2-3
TGTGCCAGCAGCTTAGCGGCGGCGCCCACAGATACGCAGTATTTT
CASSLAAAPTDTQYF
>TRBD2|TRBV6-2/TRBV6-3|few|TRBJ2-7
TGTGCCAGCAGTTTCGGACTAGTCTACGAGCAGTACTTC
CASSFGLVYEQYF
>TRBD2|TRBV10-3|.|TRBJ2-5
TGTGCCATCAGGGATGGGTTGAGGGATGCTAGCGGGACGATCTCCCAAGAGACCCAGTACTTC
CAIRDGLRDASGTISQETQYF
>TRBD2|TRBV3-1|.|TRBJ2-1
TGTGCCAGCAGCCATGGACTAGCGCAATACAATGAGCAGTTCTTC
CASSHGLAQYNEQFF
>TRBD2|TRBV20-1|.|TRBJ2-1
TGCAGTGCTAGAGTGCGGGAGGGTTGGTCCTACAATGAGCAGTTCTTC
CSARVREGWSYNEQFF
>TRBD2|TRBV18|many|TRBJ2-1
TGTGCCAGCTCACCACTTCGGGGGCAGGGACTAGCGGGGACCCATGAGCAGTTCTTC
CASSPLRGQGLAGTHEQFF
>TRBD1|TRBV12-3/TRBV12-4|.|TRBJ1-6
TGTGCCAGTAGGACAGGGATTTCACCCCTCCACTTT
CASRTGISPLHF
>TRBD1|TRBV7-8|.|TRBJ1-1
TGTGCCAGCAGCTTCGGGGACAGGTACACTGAAGCTTTCTTT
CASSFGDRYTEAFF
>.|TRBV10-1|few|TRBJ1-1
TGCGCCAGCAGTGATTTGGACAGCGAAGCTTTCTTT
CASSDLDSEAFF
>.|TRBV7-9|.|TRBJ1-5
TGTGCCAGCAGCATCGAGGCCCAGCCCCAGCATTTT
CASSIEAQPQHF
>.|TRBV5-6|.|TRBJ2-5
TGTGCCAGCAGCCAACCTTCGGAGACCCAGTACTTC
CASSQPSETQYF
>.|TRBV6-6|.|TRBJ1-1
TGTGCCAGCAGTTACCTAGACAGAAACACTGAAGCTTTCTTT
CASSYLDRNTEAFF
>TRBD1|TRBV19|.|TRBJ1-2
TGTGCCAGTAGTATAGGTGGGACAGGAGATAACTATGGCTACACCTTC
CASSIGGTGDNYGYTF
>.|TRBV6-2/TRBV6-3|.|TRBJ2-3
TGTGCCAGCAGCCGGAAGTTTGCCGAGGCAGATACGCAGTATTTT
CASSRKFAEADTQYF
>.|TRBV7-6|many|TRBJ1-2
TGTGCCAGCAGCCCCTTGGGAACCTATGGCTACACCTTC
CASSPLGTYGYTF
>.|TRBV20-1|few|TRBJ1-1
TGCAGTGCTAGAGATACAGGTCTCGGCACTGAAGCTTTCTTT
CSARDTGLGTEAFF
>.|TRBV6-5|few|TRBJ1-2
TGTGCCAGCAGTTACTCCGGGGGTTCGTTTCGTGGCTACACCTTC
CASSYSGGSFRGYTF
>.|TRBV24-1|.|TRBJ1-3
TGTGCCACCCGAGGGAGTTCTGGAAACACCATATATTTT
CATRGSSGNTIYF
>.|TRBV7-8|.|TRBJ2-3
TGTGCCAGCAGCTTAGCCATAAGGGCAGATACGCAGTATTTT
CASSLAIRADTQYF
>.|TRBV28|.|TRBJ2-3
TGTGCCAGCATCCATGGAACTAGCACAGATACGCAGTATTTT
CASIHGTSTDTQYF
>.|TRBV6-5|.|TRBJ1-4
TGTGCCAGCAGTTTTTCGGGGTTCGGGGGACCAGAAAAACTGTTTTTT
CASSFSGFGGPEKLFF
>.|TRBV7-8|many|TRBJ1-1
TGTGCCAGCAGGGTGGGAGTCGGGGAGGGCACTGAAGCTTTCTTT
CASRVGVGEGTEAFF
>.|TRBV7-9|few|TRBJ1-4
TGTGCCAGCAGCTTTCAGCCATCGGATGAAAAACTGTTTTTT
CASSFQPSDEKLFF
>.|TRBV7-9|few|TRBJ1-4
TGTGCCAGCGGACAGCGGGTTAATGAAAAACTGTTTTTT
CASGQRVNEKLFF
>TRBD1|TRBV7-3|.|TRBJ2-3
TGTGCCAGCAGCTCATCGGGACAGGGGACAGCAGATACGCAGTATTTT
CASSSSGQGTADTQYF
>TRBD1|TRBV7-2|few|TRBJ2-2
TGTGCCAGCGGAACAGGGGGCGCACACGGGGAGCTGTTTTTT
CASGTGGAHGELFF
>.|TRBV7-2|few|TRBJ2-1
TGTGCCAGCAGAGTACAGGGATTCGAGGACAATGAGCAGTTCTTC
CASRVQGFEDNEQFF
>.|TRBV10-3|.|TRBJ1-6
TGTGCCATCAGTGAGTCTGGTCTTTACAGCTATAATTCAACCCTCCACTTT
CAISESGLYSYNSTLHF
>.|TRBV7-2|many|TRBJ2-3
TGTGCCAGCAGCACCCGACTGGAAAGCACAGATACGCAGTATTTT
CASSTRLESTDTQYF
>.|TRBV12-5|few|TRBJ1-5
TGTGCTAGTGGTTTGCAGGGTCAGCCCCAGCATTTT
CASGLQGQPQHF
>.|TRBV6-4|.|TRBJ2-3
TGTGCCAGCAGCTCGGGACTCTCAGATACGCAGTATTTT
CASSSGLSDTQYF
>.|TRBV6-2/TRBV6-3|.|TRBJ2-7
TGTGCCAGCAGTTCGGAACAGGCCCCGGCCTACGAGCAGTACTTC
CASSSEQAPAYEQYF
>.|TRBV2|.|TRBJ1-1
TGTGCCAGCAGAGACAGGATGAACACTGAAGCTTTCTTT
CASRDRMNTEAFF
>TRBD2|TRBV9|few|TRBJ2-3
TGTGCCAGCAGCGCCCCATCCCTAGCGGTCTATCTGGATACGCAGTATTTT
CASSAPSLAVYLDTQYF
>.|TRBV11-2|few|TRBJ2-3
TGTGCCAGCAGCACCCTCAGTGAACACACAGATACGCAGTATTTT
CASSTLSEHTDTQYF
>TRBD1|TRBV7-2|many|TRBJ1-1
TGTGCCAGCAGCTCCCGGACAGGATCGAACACTGAAGCTTTCTTT
CASSSRTGSNTEAFF
>TRBD1|TRBV6-1|.|TRBJ2-1
TGTGCCAGCATTGGGACAGGGGGCAACAATGAGCAGTTCTTC
CASIGTGGNNEQFF
>TRBD2|TRBV19|many|TRBJ2-5
TGTGCCAGTAGTCAAATCGAAGCGGGGAGGGAGACCCAGTACTTC
CASSQIEAGRETQYF
>TRBD2|TRBV29-1|.|TRBJ2-1
TGCAGCGTTGAAGATACGCTAGCGGGAGGCAATGAGCAGTTCTTC
CSVEDTLAGGNEQFF
>.|TRBV19|.|TRBJ1-4
TGTGCCAGTAGTATAGAGAGGGCTGAAAAACTGTTTTTT
CASSIERAEKLFF